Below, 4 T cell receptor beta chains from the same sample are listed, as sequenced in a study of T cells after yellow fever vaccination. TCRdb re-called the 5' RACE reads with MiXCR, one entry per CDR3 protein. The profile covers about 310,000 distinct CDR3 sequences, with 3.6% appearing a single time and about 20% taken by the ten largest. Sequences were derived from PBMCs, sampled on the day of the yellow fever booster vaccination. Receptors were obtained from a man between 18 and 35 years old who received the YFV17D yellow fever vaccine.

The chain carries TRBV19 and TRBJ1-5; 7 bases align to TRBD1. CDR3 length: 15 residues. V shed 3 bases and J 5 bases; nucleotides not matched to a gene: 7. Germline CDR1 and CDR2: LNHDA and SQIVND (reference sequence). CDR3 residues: CASSIVRQGYQPQHF. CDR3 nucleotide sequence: TGTGCCAGTAGTATTGTTCGACAGGGCTATCAGCCCCAGCATTTT.

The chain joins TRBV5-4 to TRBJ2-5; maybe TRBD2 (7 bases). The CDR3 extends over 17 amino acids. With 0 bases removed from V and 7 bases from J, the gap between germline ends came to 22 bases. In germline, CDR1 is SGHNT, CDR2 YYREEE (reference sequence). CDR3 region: CASSLASGGGSLGTQYF. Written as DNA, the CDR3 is TGTGCCAGCAGCTTGGCCAGCGGCGGGGGCTCCCTTGGGACCCAGTACTTC.

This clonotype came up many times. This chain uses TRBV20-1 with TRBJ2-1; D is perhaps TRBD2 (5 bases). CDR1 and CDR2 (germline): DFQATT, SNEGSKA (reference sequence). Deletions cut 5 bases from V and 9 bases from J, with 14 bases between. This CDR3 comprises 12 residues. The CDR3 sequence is CSAGTHEGEQFF. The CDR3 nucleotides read TGCAGTGCTGGAACTCATGAGGGTGAGCAGTTCTTC.

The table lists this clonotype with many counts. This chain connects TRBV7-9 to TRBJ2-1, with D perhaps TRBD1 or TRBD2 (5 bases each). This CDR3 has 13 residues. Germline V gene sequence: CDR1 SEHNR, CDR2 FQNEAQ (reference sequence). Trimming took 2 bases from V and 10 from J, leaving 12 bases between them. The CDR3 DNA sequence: TGTGCCAGCAGCTTACAGGGACGACGGGAGCAGTTCTTC. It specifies CASSLQGRREQFF.